This T cell receptor (beta chain) is from a study of human T cells and chemical hapten exposure. Background on the study: In the sensitization step, 2% DPC was placed on roughly 2 cm by roughly 2 cm of upper inner arm skin. Study-wide findings and caveats: Clustering by CDR3 similarity yielded significantly more large clusters from expanded TCRs than controls.

With 1 base clipped from V and 4 bases from J, the junction kept 3 bases outside the gene matches. The CDR3 runs to 15 residues. Germline V gives CDR1 LGHNA, CDR2 YNFKEQ. This clonotype has a count of ten or more. What it recognizes is unknown. The time point is: patch test 1, 2 weeks after DPC sensitization. Treatment here: therapeutic diphenylcyclopropenone sensitization with weekly scalp DPC. Extraction of total RNA was performed on unfractionated whole blood. Individual cDNA molecules in this library carried unique molecular identifiers. A single record per CDR3 protein comes from TCRdb applying MiXCR to the RACE reads. The data contain approximately 52,000 distinct CDR3 sequences, 9.5% to 11% of them singletons.

The source was whole blood, collected in connection with sensitization to the hapten diphenylcyclopropenone (DPC). V is TRBV4-2 and J is TRBJ2-1, with 8 bases lining up with TRBD2. The clonotype originates from a woman aged 35 to 49 with alopecia areata. Some clones in this sample may be carry-over from other donors' samples. CDR3 DNA sequence: TGTGCCAGCAGCCAAGCGGGGGGGCAGTACAATGAGCAGTTCTTC. Residues: CASSQAGGQYNEQFF.